This T cell receptor (beta chain) was documented in a study of blood T cell repertoires in COVID-19. Overall study context: Samples came from the United States, Italy and Spain, spanning acute and convalescent COVID-19. Nucleic acid was either cDNA or gDNA, and it came from T cells, B-cell-depleted T cells, or PBMCs.

There are 13 residues in the CDR3. V shed 5 bases and J 8 bases; nucleotides not matched to a gene: 7. In germline, CDR1 is PRHDT, CDR2 FYEKMQ (reference sequence). Study processing details: Estimation of nucleated cell counts was performed using reference gene primer amplification. Sequencing was performed with immunoSEQ multiplex PCR; in TCRdb, only in-frame clones are kept and a portion is missing. That table gives V, J and clone size, and the DNA gave D and trimming. The sample has about 75,000 clones, roughly 89% seen once. The sample consisted of peripheral blood. The rearrangement links TRBV13 to TRBJ1-2, with 8 bases identical to TRBD1. The clonotype was recovered from a woman in her fifties or sixties with acute or convalescent COVID-19. In DNA, the CDR3 is TGTGCCAGCAGCAACGGACAGGGTGGCGGCTACACCTTC. It is translated as CASSNGQGGGYTF.